This T cell receptor (beta chain) came from a study of T-cell reconstitution after alpha-beta-depleted transplantation in children. This clonotype appeared many times. What it binds is not known. Germline loops: CDR1 MDHEN, CDR2 SYDVKM. V shed 5 bases and J shed 4 bases, with 10 bases lying between them. This CDR3 has 13 residues. The authors prepared the TCRbeta library with unique molecular identifiers. TCRdb analysed the PCR reads with MiXCR anew, one entry per CDR3 protein. The sample carries about 98,000 distinct CDR3 sequences, around 22% recorded once. Whole-study findings and limits: It was surviving recipient T cells and thymic progenitors that gave some patients high TCRbeta diversity at day 60. At around two months after transplant, the alpha-beta T cells were reportedly derived from several hundred expanded clones that came from non-depleted graft cells. T-cell counts and diversity at one year following transplant were attributed mainly to newly produced T cells.

The sequencing used PBMCs, collected before TCRalphabeta/CD19-depleted stem cell transplant. This sequence originates from a boy aged 2 to 10 with acute lymphoblastic leukemia, due to receive a stem cell transplant. J is TRBJ2-3 and V is TRBV28, with a tentative D call TRBD1 (5 bases). CDR3 coding DNA: TGTGCCAGCAGTAGGGGCGGCGCAGATACGCAGTATTTT. Protein: CASSRGGADTQYF.